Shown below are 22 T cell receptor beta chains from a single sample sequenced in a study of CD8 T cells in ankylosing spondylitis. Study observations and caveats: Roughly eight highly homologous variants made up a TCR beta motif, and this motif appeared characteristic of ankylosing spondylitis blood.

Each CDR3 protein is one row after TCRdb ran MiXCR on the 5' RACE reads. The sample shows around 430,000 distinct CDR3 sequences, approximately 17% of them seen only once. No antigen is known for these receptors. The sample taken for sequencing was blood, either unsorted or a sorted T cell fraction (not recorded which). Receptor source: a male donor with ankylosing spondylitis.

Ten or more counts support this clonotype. The CDR3 coding sequence is TGTGCCAGCAGCTTGAACTTCAGGGATACGCAGTATTTT. Translating gives CASSLNFRDTQYF. The chain is built from TRBV5-6 and TRBJ2-3; D remains unclear. The CDR3 covers 13 residues. CDR1 is SGHDT and CDR2 is YYEEEE in the germline V gene. With 1 base removed from V and 6 bases from J, the gap between germline ends came to 9 bases.

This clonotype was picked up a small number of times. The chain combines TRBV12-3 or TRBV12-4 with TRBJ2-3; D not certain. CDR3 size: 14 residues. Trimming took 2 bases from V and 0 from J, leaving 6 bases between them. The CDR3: CASSLWGSTDTQYF. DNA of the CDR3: TGTGCCAGCAGTTTATGGGGAAGCACAGATACGCAGTATTTT.

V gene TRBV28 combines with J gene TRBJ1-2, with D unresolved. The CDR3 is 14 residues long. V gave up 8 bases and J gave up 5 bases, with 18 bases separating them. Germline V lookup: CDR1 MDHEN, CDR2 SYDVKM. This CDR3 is CASFTGPLAYGYTF. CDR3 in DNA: TGTGCCAGCTTTACGGGCCCTCTGGCATATGGCTACACCTTC.

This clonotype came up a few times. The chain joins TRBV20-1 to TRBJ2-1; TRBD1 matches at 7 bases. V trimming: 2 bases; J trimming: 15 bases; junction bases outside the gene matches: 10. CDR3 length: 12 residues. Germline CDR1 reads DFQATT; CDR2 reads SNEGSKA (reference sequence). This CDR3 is CSARKKGASRFF. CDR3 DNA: TGCAGTGCTAGAAAGAAGGGGGCCTCGCGGTTCTTC.

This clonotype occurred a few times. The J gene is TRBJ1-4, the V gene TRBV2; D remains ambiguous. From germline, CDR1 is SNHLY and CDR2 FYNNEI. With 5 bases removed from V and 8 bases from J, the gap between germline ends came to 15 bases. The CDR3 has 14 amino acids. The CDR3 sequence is CASSNQLMGEKLFF. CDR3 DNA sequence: TGTGCCAGCAGTAACCAGCTCATGGGGGAAAAACTGTTTTTT.

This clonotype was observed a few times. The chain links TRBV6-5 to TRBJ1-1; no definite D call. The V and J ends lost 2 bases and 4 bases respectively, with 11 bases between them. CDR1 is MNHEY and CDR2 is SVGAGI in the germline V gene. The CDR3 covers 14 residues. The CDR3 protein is CASSYGVSGTEAFF. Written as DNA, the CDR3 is TGTGCCAGCAGTTACGGGGTGAGTGGCACTGAAGCTTTCTTT.

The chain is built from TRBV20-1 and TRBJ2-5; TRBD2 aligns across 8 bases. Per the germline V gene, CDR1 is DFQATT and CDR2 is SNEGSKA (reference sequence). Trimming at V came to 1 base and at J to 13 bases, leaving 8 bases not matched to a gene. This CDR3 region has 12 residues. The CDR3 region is CSARASRGGRYF. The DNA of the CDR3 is TGCAGTGCTAGAGCCTCACGGGGGGGCCGGTACTTC.

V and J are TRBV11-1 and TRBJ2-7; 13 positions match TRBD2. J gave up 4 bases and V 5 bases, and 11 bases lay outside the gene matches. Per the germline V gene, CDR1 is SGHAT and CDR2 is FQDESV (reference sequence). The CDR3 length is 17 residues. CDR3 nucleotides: TGTGCCAGCAGCCAGGCGGAGGGACTAGCGGGAAGGTACGAGCAGTACTTC. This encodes CASSQAEGLAGRYEQYF.

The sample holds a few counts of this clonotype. As DNA, the CDR3 is TGTGCCAGCAGTGCTACGGGGAGCAATGAGCAGTTCTTC. Encoded protein: CASSATGSNEQFF. The rearrangement uses TRBV2 and TRBJ2-1; tentatively, D is TRBD2 (5 bases). Germline CDR1 is SNHLY and CDR2 is FYNNEI. CDR3 size: 13 residues. Trimming took 4 bases from V and 6 from J, leaving 10 bases between them.

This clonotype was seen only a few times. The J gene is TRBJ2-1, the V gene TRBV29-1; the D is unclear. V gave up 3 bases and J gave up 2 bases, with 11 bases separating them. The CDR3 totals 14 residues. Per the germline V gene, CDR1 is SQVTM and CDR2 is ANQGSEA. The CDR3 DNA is TGCAGCGTTGAGCCGGAAGAAGCCTACAATGAGCAGTTCTTC. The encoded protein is CSVEPEEAYNEQFF.

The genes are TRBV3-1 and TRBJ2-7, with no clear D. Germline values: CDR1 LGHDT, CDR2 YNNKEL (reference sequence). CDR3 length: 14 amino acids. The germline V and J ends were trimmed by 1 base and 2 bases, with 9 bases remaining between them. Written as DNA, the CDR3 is TGTGCCAGCAGCCAAGGTGCGGCAGCCTACGAGCAGTACTTC. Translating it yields CASSQGAAAYEQYF.

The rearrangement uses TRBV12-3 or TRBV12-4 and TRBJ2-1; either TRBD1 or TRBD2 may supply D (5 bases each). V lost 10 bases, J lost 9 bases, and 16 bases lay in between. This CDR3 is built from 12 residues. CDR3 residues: CATTSRGGEQFF. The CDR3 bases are TGTGCCACCACCTCCCGGGGCGGTGAGCAGTTCTTC.

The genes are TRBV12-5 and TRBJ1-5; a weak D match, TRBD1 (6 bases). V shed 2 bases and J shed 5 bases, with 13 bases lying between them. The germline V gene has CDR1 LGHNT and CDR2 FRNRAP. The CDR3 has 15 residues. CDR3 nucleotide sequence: TGTGCTAGTGGTTTGTTCAGGGGCGTCGATCAGCCCCAGCATTTT. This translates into CASGLFRGVDQPQHF. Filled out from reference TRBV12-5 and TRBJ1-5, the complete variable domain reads DARVTQTPRHKVTEMGQEVTMRCQPILGHNTVFWYRQTMMQGLELLAYFRNRAPLDDSGMPKDRFSAEMPDATLATLKIQPSEPRDSAVYFCASGLFRGVDQPQHFGDGTRLSIL.

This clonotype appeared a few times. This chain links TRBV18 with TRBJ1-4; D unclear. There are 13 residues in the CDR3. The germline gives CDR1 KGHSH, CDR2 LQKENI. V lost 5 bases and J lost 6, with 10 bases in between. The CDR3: CASSDSLDEKLFF. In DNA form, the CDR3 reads TGTGCCAGCTCAGATTCTTTGGATGAAAAACTGTTTTTT.

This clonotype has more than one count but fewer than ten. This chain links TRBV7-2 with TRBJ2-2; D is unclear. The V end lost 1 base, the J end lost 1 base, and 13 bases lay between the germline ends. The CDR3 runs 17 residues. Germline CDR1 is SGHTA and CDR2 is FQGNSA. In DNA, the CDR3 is TGTGCCAGCAGCTTAGTCCAAGGATCGTTGAACACCGGGGAGCTGTTTTTT. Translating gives CASSLVQGSLNTGELFF. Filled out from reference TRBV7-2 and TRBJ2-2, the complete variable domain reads GAGVSQSPSNKVTEKGKDVELRCDPISGHTALYWYRQSLGQGLEFLIYFQGNSAPDKSGLPSDRFSAERTGGSVSTLTIQRTQQEDSAVYLCASSLVQGSLNTGELFFGEGSRLTVL.

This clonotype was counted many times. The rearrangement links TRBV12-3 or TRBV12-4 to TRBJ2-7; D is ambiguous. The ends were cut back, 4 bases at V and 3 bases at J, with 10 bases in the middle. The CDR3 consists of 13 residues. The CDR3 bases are TGTGCCAGCAGTTCCCCTCGGTTCTACGAGCAGTACTTC. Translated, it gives CASSSPRFYEQYF.

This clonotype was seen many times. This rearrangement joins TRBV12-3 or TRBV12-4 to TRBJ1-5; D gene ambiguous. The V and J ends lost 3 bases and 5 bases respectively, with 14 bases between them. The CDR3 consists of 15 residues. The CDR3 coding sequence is TGTGCCAGCAGTTTTGGCGGCCCGTGGGATCAGCCCCAGCATTTT. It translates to CASSFGGPWDQPQHF.

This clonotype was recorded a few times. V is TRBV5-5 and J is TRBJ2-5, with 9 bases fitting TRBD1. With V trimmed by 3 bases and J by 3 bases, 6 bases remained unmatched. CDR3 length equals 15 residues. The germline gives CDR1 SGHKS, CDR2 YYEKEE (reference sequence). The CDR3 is CASSSPGTGKETQYF. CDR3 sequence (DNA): TGTGCCAGCAGCTCCCCCGGGACAGGGAAAGAGACCCAGTACTTC.

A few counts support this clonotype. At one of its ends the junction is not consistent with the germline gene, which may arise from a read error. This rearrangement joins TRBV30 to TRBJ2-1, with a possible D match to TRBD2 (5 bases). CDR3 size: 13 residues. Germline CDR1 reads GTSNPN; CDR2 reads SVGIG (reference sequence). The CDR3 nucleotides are TGTGCCTGGAGTCCCGGGGAGCCTTTGTTGATGGTCTTC. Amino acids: CAWSPGEPLLMVF. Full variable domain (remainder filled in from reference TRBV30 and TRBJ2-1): SQTIHQWPATLVQPVGSPLSLECTVEGTSNPNLYWYRQAAGRGLQLLFYSVGIGQISSEVPQNLSASRPQDRQFILSSKKLLLSDSGFYLCAWSPGEPLLMVFGPGTRLTVL.

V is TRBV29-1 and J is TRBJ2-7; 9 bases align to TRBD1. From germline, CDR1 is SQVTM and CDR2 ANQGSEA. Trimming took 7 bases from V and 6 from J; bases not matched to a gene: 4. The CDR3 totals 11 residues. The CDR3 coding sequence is TGCAGCGGGGGGACAGGGATCGAGCAGTACTTC. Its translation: CSGGTGIEQYF.

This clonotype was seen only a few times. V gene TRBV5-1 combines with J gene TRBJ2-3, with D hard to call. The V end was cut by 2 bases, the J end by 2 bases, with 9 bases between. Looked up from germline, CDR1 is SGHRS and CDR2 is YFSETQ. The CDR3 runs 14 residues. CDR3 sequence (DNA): TGCGCCAGCAGCTTTCGGACCAACACAGATACGCAGTATTTT. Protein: CASSFRTNTDTQYF.

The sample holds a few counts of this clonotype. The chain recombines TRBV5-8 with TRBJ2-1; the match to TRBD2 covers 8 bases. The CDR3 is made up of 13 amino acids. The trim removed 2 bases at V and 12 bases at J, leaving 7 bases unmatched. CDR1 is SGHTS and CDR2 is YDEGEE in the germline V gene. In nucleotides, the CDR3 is TGTGCCAGCAGCTTCCCCCCGGGGGGGACGCAGTTCTTC. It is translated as CASSFPPGGTQFF.